The next 2 T cell receptor beta chains were all read from a single sample in a study of regulatory T cells in long-lasting Graves disease. Both iRepertoire HTBI primers and Arm-PCR of CDR3 regions were used to build the TCR beta libraries. TCRdb reprocessed the multiplex PCR reads via MiXCR and lists one record per CDR3 protein. This table has fewer than 550,000 distinct CDR3 sequences, approximately 16% appearing once. The time point denotes: newly diagnosed GD, antithyroid drugs for less than 3 months. Construction of the TCR library relied on RNA isolated from PBMCs. The sample also formed part of further work on T cells in Graves' hyperthyroidism and ophthalmopathy.

This sample comprised peripheral blood mononuclear cells (PBMCs), obtained at new diagnosis, from a patient treated with antithyroid drugs. These receptors were collected from a woman between 18 and 29 years old with Graves disease.

This clonotype was detected ten times or more. The chain has TRBV12-3 or TRBV12-4 and TRBJ2-2; D may be TRBD2 (6 bases). Trimming left V 3 bases short and J 6 bases short, with 11 bases between. There are 14 residues in the CDR3. Here the CDR3 DNA reads TGTGCCAGCAGTTTCAGTACGGGGGCCGGGGAGCTGTTTTTT. It yields the protein CASSFSTGAGELFF.

This clonotype has a handful of counts. J is TRBJ2-6 and V is TRBV28; unclear D gene. The CDR3 has 15 amino acids. Looked up from germline, CDR1 is MDHEN and CDR2 is SYDVKM. Trimming cost V 5 bases and J 3 bases, with 11 bases left between them. The CDR3 coding sequence is TGTGCCAGCAGTGAAATCGACGGTGGGGCCAACGTCCTGACTTTC. Translation: CASSEIDGGANVLTF.